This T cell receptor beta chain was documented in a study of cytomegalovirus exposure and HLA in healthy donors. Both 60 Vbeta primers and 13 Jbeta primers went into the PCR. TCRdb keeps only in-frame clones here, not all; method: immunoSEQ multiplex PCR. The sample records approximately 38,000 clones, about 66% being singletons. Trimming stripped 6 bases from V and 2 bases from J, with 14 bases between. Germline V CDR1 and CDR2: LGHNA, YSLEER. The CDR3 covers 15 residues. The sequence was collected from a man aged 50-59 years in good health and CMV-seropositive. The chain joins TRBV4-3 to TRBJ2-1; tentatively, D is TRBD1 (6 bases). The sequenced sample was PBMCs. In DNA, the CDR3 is TGCGCCAGCAGGTACCGGGACACTACCTACAATGAGCAGTTCTTC. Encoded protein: CASRYRDTTYNEQFF.